These 9 T cell receptor beta chains came from one sample sequenced in a study of shared clonotypes between healthy human individuals. The method was immunoSEQ multiplex PCR; TCRdb's version includes in-frame clones alone and lacks a portion of them. Among 2 million to 2.5 million clones listed, approximately 95% were seen once. As defined, naive CD8 cells were CD45RO-negative and positively selected for CCR7, with terminally differentiated effector memory CD45RA+ cells excluded. Sequencing used naive CD8+ T cells sorted from blood. The receptor source for this set is a man aged 18-30 years in good health.

As to this clone: The junction differs from germline at one of its ends, possibly a read error. The CDR3 DNA is TGTGCTAGCAGCTTAAGTAACAGCCCCCATGGGAATGAGCAGTTCTTC. Residues: CASSLSNSPHGNEQFF. The chain joins TRBV7-7 to TRBJ2-1; no clear D. Germline V CDR1 and CDR2: SSHAT, FNYEAQ (reference sequence). The CDR3 has 16 residues.

The chain employs TRBV6-6 and TRBJ2-7, with 14 bases matching TRBD2. Germline CDR1 is MNHNY and CDR2 is SVGAGI (reference sequence). This CDR3 region has 16 residues. The junction had 10 bases not matched to a gene; V was cut back by 10 bases and J by 2 bases. For the CDR3, the DNA is TGTGCCACGGGACTAGCGGGAGTAATCGAAGCCTACGAGCAGTACTTC. This translates into CATGLAGVIEAYEQYF.

V gene TRBV5-1 combines with J gene TRBJ1-1; 8 positions match TRBD1. The CDR3 loop spans 15 amino acids. CDR1 SGHRS and CDR2 YFSETQ come from the germline V gene. V shed 2 bases, J shed 1 base, and the junction held 4 bases outside the gene matches. The CDR3 here is CASSFDRGTNTEAFF. As DNA, the CDR3 is TGCGCCAGCAGCTTCGACAGGGGAACGAACACTGAAGCTTTCTTT.

The chain uses TRBV9 and TRBJ1-1; a possible D gene is TRBD1 (5 bases). V gave up 6 bases and J gave up 3 bases, with 12 bases separating them. CDR1 SGDLS and CDR2 YYNGEE come from the germline V gene. The CDR3 is made up of 13 amino acids. The CDR3: CASTDRRYTEAFF. CDR3 DNA sequence: TGTGCCAGCACAGACAGAAGATACACTGAAGCTTTCTTT.

The chain combines TRBV5-1 with TRBJ1-3; no clear D. Germline CDR1 is SGHRS and CDR2 is YFSETQ. V was clipped by 1 base and J by 0 bases, with 14 bases between them. CDR3 length: 17 amino acids. DNA of the CDR3: TGCGCCAGCAGCTTGATCACGGGAACAAACTCTGGAAACACCATATATTTT. This translates into CASSLITGTNSGNTIYF.

The V and J genes are TRBV18 and TRBJ2-4; TRBD2 agrees at 12 bases. Germline assignment: CDR1 KGHSH and CDR2 LQKENI. This CDR3 region has 20 residues. V lost 3 bases to trimming and J lost 0 bases; unmatched junction nucleotides: 12. The CDR3 sequence: CASSPALWTSGEKAKNIQYF. CDR3 bases: TGTGCCAGCTCACCGGCGCTATGGACTAGCGGGGAGAAAGCCAAAAACATTCAGTACTTC.

The rearrangement uses TRBV28 and TRBJ2-7; tentatively, D is TRBD2 (6 bases). V shed 1 base and J shed 6 bases, with 7 bases lying between them. This CDR3 has 12 residues. The germline V gene has CDR1 MDHEN and CDR2 SYDVKM. The CDR3 protein is CASSLYGSEQYF. DNA of the CDR3: TGTGCCAGCAGTTTATACGGGAGCGAGCAGTACTTC.

This clone came up once. The rearrangement uses TRBV6-4 and TRBJ2-7, with TRBD2 as a possible D gene (6 bases). The germline V and J ends were trimmed by 6 bases and 4 bases, with 13 bases remaining between them. The V gene's germline CDR1 is MRHNA and CDR2 SNTAGT. This CDR3 has 13 residues. CDR3 sequence: CASSPRTIYEQYF. In DNA form, the CDR3 reads TGTGCCAGCAGCCCTCGGACTATTTACGAGCAGTACTTC.

This chain uses TRBV25-1 with TRBJ1-4; possible D gene TRBD1, 6 bases. Trimming removed 3 bases at V and 4 bases at J, with 15 bases between. The CDR3 is 16 amino acids. Germline V gene lookup returns CDR1 MGHDK and CDR2 SYGVNS. CDR3 residues: CASSDRWTANNEKLFF. CDR3 sequence (DNA): TGTGCCAGCAGTGATCGATGGACAGCGAATAATGAAAAACTGTTTTTT. Full variable domain (rest looked up from reference TRBV25-1 and TRBJ1-4): EADIYQTPRYLVIGTGKKITLECSQTMGHDKMYWYQQDPGMELHLIHYSYGVNSTEKGDLSSESTVSRIRTEHFPLTLESARPSHTSQYLCASSDRWTANNEKLFFGSGTQLSVL.